In its sample, the clone carrying this T cell receptor (beta chain) was seen a few times. Its antigen is not known. The data stem from a study of post-analysis software for immune sequencing data. Study results and caveats: Roughly five TRBV segments appeared more often in patients than in controls, and TRBV5-6, TRBV5-1 and TRBV20-1 were among these.

Prepared libraries of TCR beta cDNA carried unique molecular identifiers. TCRdb re-analysed the PCR reads in MiXCR, keeping a single row per CDR3 protein. The data hold approximately 730,000 distinct CDR3 sequences, with approximately 30% observed a single time. The ends lost 5 bases at V and 1 base at J; junction bases unmatched: 11. The CDR3 is made up of 17 amino acids. The specimen was blood. This clonotype was obtained from a girl aged 10 to 17 with multiple sclerosis. The chain has TRBV12-3 or TRBV12-4 and TRBJ2-3; 8 nucleotides match TRBD2. CDR3 sequence: CASSHSSRGGRTDTQYF. DNA of the CDR3: TGTGCCAGCAGTCATTCTTCTCGCGGGGGGCGCACAGATACGCAGTATTTT.